This T cell receptor beta chain was recorded in a study of T cell changes during pregnancy in multiple sclerosis. Method: immunoSEQ multiplex PCR; TCRdb's copy keeps in-frame clones and lacks some. The table shows some 57,000 clones, with about 87% occurring only once. The CDR3 has 13 residues. In germline, CDR1 is SGHRS, CDR2 YFSETQ. V shed 7 bases and J shed 6 bases, with 14 bases lying between them. This TCR was sampled from a female donor in good health, enrolled as a control in a pregnancy study. The chain uses TRBV5-1 and TRBJ2-1; a possible D gene is TRBD1 (6 bases). The specimen comprised peripheral blood, sampled in the first trimester of pregnancy. In DNA, the CDR3 is TGCGCCAGCGCTACCCAGACAGGCAATGAGCAGTTCTTC. Its translation is CASATQTGNEQFF.